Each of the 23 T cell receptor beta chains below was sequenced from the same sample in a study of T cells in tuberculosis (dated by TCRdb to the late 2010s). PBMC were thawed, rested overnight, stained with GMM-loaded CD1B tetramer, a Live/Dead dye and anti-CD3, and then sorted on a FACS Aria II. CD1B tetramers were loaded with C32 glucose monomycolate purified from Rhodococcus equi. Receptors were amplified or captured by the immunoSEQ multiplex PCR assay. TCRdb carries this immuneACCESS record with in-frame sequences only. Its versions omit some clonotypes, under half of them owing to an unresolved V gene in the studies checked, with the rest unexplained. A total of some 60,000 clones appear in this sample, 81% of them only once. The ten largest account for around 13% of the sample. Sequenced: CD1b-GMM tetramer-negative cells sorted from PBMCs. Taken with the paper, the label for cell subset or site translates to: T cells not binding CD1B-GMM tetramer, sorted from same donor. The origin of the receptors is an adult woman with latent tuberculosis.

The CDR3 sequence: CASSLGLAGTSYEQYF. Written as DNA, the CDR3 is TGTGCCAGCAGCTTGGGACTAGCGGGGACCTCCTACGAGCAGTACTTC. V gene TRBV5-6 combines with J gene TRBJ2-7; 11 bases are shared with TRBD2. The V segment lost 0 bases and the J segment 0 bases; nucleotides outside the gene matches: 2. The V gene's germline CDR1 is SGHDT and CDR2 YYEEEE. This CDR3 has 16 amino acids.

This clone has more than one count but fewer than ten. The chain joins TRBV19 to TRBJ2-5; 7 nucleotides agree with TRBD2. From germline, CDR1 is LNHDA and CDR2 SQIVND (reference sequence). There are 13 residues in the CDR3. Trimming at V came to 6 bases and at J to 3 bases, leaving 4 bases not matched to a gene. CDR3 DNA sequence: TGTGCCAGTAGGGGAGGGAATGAAGAGACCCAGTACTTC. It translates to CASRGGNEETQYF.

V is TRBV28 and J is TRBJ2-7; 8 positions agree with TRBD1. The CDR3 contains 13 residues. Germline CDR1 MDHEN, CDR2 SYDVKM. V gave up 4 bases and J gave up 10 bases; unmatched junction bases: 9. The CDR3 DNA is TGTGCCAGCAGTTGGACAGGGAGTTTCGGTCAGTACTTC. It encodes CASSWTGSFGQYF.

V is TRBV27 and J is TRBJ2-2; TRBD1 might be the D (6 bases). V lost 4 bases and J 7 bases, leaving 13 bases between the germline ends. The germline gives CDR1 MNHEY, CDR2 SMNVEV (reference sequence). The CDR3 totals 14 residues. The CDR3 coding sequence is TGTGCCAGCAGTTCCCGCAGGGGTGGCGGGGAGCTGTTTTTT. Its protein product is CASSSRRGGGELFF.

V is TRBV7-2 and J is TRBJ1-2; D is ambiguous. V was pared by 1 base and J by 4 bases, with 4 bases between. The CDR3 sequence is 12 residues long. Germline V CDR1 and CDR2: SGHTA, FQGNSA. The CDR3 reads CASSLGSYGYTF. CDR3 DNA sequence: TGTGCCAGCAGCTTAGGGAGCTATGGCTACACCTTC.

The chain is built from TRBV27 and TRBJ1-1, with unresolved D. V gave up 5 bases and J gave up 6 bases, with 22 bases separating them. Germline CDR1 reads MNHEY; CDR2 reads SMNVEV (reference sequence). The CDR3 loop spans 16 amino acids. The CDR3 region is CASSPYGSGLRAEAFF. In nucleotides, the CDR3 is TGTGCCAGCAGTCCCTACGGGTCGGGGTTAAGGGCTGAAGCTTTCTTT.

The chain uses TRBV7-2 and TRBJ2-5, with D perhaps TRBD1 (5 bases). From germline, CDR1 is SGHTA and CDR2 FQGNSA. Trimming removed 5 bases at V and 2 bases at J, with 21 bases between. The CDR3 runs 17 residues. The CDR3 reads CASSPRGMGRLQETQYF. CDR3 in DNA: TGTGCCAGCAGCCCGAGAGGCATGGGGCGCCTTCAAGAGACCCAGTACTTC.

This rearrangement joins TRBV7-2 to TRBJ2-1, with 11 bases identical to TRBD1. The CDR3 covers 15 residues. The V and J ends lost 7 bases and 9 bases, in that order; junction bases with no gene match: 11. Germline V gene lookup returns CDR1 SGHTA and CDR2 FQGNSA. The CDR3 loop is CASTTYGTGGIEQFF. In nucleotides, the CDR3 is TGTGCCAGCACCACCTACGGGACAGGGGGAATTGAGCAGTTCTTC.

The CDR3 region is CASSALGDRVGQPQHF. The CDR3 DNA reads TGTGCCAGCAGCGCTCTTGGGGACAGGGTCGGCCAGCCCCAGCATTTT. J is TRBJ1-5 and V is TRBV5-5, with TRBD1 identical over 9 bases. V lost 4 bases, J lost 7 bases, and 12 bases stayed unmatched. The CDR3 extends over 16 amino acids. From germline, CDR1 is SGHKS and CDR2 YYEKEE (reference sequence). Supplemented by reference TRBV5-5 and TRBJ1-5, the full variable domain reads DAGVTQSPTHLIKTRGQQVTLRCSPISGHKSVSWYQQVLGQGPQFIFQYYEKEERGRGNFPDRFSARQFPNYSSELNVNALLLGDSALYLCASSALGDRVGQPQHFGDGTRLSIL.

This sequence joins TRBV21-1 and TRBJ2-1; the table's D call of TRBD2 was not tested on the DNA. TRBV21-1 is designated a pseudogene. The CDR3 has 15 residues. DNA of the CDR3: TGTGCCAGCAAGCGCTATACTAGTATTGTAAATGAGCAGTTCTTC. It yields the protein CASKRYTSIVNEQFF.

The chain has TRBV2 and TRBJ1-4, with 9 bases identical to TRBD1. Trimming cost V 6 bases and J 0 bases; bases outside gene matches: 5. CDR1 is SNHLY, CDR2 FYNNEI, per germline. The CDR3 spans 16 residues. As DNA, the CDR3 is TGTGCCAGCAGGAGGGACAGGGCTACAACTAATGAAAAACTGTTTTTT. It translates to CASRRDRATTNEKLFF. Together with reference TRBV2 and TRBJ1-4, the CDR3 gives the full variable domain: EPEVTQTPSHQVTQMGQEVILRCVPISNHLYFYWYRQILGQKVEFLVSFYNNEISEKSEIFDDQFSVERPDGSNFTLKIRSTKLEDSAMYFCASRRDRATTNEKLFFGSGTQLSVL.

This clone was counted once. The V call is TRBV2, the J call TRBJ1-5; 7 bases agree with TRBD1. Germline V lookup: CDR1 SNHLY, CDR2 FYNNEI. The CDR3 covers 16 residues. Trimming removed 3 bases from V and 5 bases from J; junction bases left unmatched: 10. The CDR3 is CASSEERGLVDQPQHF. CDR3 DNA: TGTGCCAGCAGTGAGGAGAGGGGGCTGGTAGATCAGCCCCAGCATTTT. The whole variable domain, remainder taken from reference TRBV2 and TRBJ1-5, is EPEVTQTPSHQVTQMGQEVILRCVPISNHLYFYWYRQILGQKVEFLVSFYNNEISEKSEIFDDQFSVERPDGSNFTLKIRSTKLEDSAMYFCASSEERGLVDQPQHFGDGTRLSIL.

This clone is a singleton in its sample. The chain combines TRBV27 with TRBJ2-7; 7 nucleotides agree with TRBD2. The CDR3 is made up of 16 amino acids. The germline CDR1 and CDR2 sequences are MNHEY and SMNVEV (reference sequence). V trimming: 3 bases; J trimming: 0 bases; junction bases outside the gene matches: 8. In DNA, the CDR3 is TGTGCCAGCAGTTTCGCTTCTAGCGGTACCTCCTACGAGCAGTACTTC. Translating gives CASSFASSGTSYEQYF.

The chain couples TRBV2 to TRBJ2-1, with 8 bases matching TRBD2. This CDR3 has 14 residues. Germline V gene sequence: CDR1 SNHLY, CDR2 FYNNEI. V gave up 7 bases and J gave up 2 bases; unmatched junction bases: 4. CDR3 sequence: CASKNSGTYNEQFF. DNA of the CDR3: TGTGCCAGCAAGAATAGCGGGACCTACAATGAGCAGTTCTTC.

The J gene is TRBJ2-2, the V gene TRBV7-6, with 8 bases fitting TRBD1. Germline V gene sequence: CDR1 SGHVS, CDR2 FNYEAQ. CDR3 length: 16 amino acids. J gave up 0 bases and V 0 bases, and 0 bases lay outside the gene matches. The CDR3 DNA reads TGTGCCAGCAGCTTAGCCAGGGGGCCGAACACCGGGGAGCTGTTTTTT. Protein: CASSLARGPNTGELFF. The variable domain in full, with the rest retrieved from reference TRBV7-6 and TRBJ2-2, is GAGVSQSPRYKVTKRGQDVALRCDPISGHVSLYWYRQALGQGPEFLTYFNYEAQQDKSGLPNDRFSAERPEGSISTLTIQRTEQRDSAMYRCASSLARGPNTGELFFGEGSRLTVL.

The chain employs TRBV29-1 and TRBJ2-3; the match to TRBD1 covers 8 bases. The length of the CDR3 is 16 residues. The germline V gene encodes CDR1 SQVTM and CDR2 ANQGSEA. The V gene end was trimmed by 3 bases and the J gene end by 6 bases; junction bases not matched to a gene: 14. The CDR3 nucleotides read TGCAGCGTTGAGAACGTGAGGCAGGGGGCCGGGGATACGCAGTATTTT. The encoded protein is CSVENVRQGAGDTQYF.

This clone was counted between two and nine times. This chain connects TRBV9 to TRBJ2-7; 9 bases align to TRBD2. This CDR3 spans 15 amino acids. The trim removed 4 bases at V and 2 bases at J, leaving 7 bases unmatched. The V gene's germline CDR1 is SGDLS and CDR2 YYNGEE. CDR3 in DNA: TGTGCCAGCAGCCCTCAAGCGGGGGGCGCCTACGAGCAGTACTTC. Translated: CASSPQAGGAYEQYF.

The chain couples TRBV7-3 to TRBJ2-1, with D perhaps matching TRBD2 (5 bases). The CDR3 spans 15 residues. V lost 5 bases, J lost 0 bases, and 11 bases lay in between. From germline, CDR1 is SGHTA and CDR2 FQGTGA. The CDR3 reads CASSNSASSYNEQFF. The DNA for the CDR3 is TGTGCCAGCAGCAATAGCGCGAGCTCCTACAATGAGCAGTTCTTC.

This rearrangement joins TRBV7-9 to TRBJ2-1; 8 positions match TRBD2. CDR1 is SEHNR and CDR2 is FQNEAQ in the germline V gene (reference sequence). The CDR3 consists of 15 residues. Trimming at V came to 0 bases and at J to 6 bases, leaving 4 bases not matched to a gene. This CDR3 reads CASSLAGLDSNEQFF. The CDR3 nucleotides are TGTGCCAGCAGCTTAGCGGGACTAGACTCCAATGAGCAGTTCTTC. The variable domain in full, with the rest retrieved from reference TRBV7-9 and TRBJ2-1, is DTGVSQNPRHKITKRGQNVTFRCDPISEHNRLYWYRQTLGQGPEFLTYFQNEAQLEKSRLLSDRFSAERPKGSFSTLEIQRTEQGDSAMYLCASSLAGLDSNEQFFGPGTRLTVL.

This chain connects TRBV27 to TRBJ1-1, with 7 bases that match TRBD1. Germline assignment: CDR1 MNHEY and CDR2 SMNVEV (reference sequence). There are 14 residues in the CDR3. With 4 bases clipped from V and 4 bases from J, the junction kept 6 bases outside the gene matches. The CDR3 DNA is TGTGCCAGCAGTTACACTCCAGGGGGCACTGAAGCTTTCTTT. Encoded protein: CASSYTPGGTEAFF.

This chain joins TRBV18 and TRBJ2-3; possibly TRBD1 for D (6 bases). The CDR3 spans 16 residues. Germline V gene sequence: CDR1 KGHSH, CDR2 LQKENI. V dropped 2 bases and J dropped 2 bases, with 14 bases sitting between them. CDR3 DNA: TGTGCCAGCTCACCAGGTTGGCAGGGGACCACAGATACGCAGTATTTT. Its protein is CASSPGWQGTTDTQYF.

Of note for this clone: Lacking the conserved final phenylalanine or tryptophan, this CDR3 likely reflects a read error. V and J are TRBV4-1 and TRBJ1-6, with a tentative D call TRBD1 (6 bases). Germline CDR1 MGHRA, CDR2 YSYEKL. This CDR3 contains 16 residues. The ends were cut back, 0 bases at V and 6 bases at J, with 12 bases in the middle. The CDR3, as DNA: TGCGCCAGCAGCCAAGACGGGGGGCTGGGTAATTCACCCCTCCACCTT. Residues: CASSQDGGLGNSPLHL.

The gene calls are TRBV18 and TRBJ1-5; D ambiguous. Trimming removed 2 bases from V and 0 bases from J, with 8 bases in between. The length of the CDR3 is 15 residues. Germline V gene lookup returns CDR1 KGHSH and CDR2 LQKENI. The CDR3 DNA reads TGTGCCAGCTCACCAGAGAACGATAGCAATCAGCCCCAGCATTTT. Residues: CASSPENDSNQPQHF.